Listed here are 30 T cell receptor beta chains from one sample, sequenced in a study of T cells in Graves' hyperthyroidism and ophthalmopathy. The source material, RNA transcripts, was used to amplify TCR beta CDR3 regions. Initially, a first-round RT-PCR of the TCR CDR3 employed the HTBI primer set. Each CDR3 protein gets one entry after TCRdb re-called the multiplex PCR reads with MiXCR. The table has 530,000 or so distinct CDR3 sequences, 40% to 55% seen once. Sample: peripheral blood or thyroid tissue (not recorded which). Source of these receptors: a woman aged 18-29 years with Graves' hyperthyroidism.

The chain is built from TRBV7-9 and TRBJ2-6; no clear D gene. Judging by the DNA end, TRBJ2-1 fits better; the J call may be wrong. Germline V gene lookup returns CDR1 SEHNR and CDR2 FQNEAQ (reference sequence). There are 15 residues in the CDR3. The CDR3 spells CASSLWVGRFNEQFF. The CDR3 nucleotides are TGTGCCAGCAGCTTATGGGTTGGTAGGTTCAATGAGCAGTTCTTC.

Worth noting for this clonotype: A much larger clone sits a single nucleotide away, making a read error possible. V usage is TRBV4-1 and J usage is TRBJ2-7; D not resolved. Germline V CDR1 and CDR2: MGHRA, YSYEKL. This CDR3 region has 18 residues. The CDR3 sequence: CASSQGALHLLSSYEHYF. The CDR3 nucleotides are TGCGCCAGCAGCCAAGGGGCGCTACATTTACTGAGCTCCTACGAGCACTACTTC.

This clonotype was counted ten times or more. The chain is built from TRBV12-3 or TRBV12-4 and TRBJ2-2, with 10 bases lining up with TRBD2. This CDR3 has 15 residues. V lost 6 bases, J lost 7 bases, and 8 bases stayed unmatched. CDR3 loop: CASRPSGSSIGELFF. The CDR3 nucleotides read TGTGCCAGCAGGCCTAGCGGGAGTAGTATCGGGGAGCTGTTTTTT.

For the CDR3, the DNA is TGTGCCAGCAGTTATGACAGCACAGATACGCAGTATTTT. This sequence encodes CASSYDSTDTQYF. The genes are TRBV6-2 or TRBV6-3 and TRBJ2-3; D not certain. Germline V gene data show CDR1 as MNHEY and CDR2 as SVGEGT. The CDR3 has 13 residues. V was pared by 3 bases and J by 0 bases, with 4 bases between.

This clonotype was counted many times. This chain joins TRBV13 and TRBJ1-2; TRBD1 is a possible D gene (6 bases). Germline V gene sequence: CDR1 PRHDT, CDR2 FYEKMQ (reference sequence). This CDR3 spans 14 amino acids. V lost 5 bases, J lost 2 bases, and 12 bases lay in between. CDR3 in amino acids: CASSQQGANYGYTF. The CDR3 coding sequence is TGTGCCAGCAGCCAACAGGGTGCAAACTATGGCTACACCTTC.

J is TRBJ2-6 and V is TRBV2, with TRBD1 matching over 8 bases. This CDR3 region has 20 residues. Germline-derived CDR1 and CDR2 are SNHLY and FYNNEI. Trimming took 1 base from V and 3 from J; bases not matched to a gene: 14. The CDR3 DNA reads TGTGCCAGCAGTGAAGGGACAGGGTTTACCGGTGCAGGTGGGGCCAACGTCCTGACTTTC. Translating it yields CASSEGTGFTGAGGANVLTF.

This clonotype was seen only a few times. The CDR3 nucleotides are TGTGCCAGCAGGGCTGTTGGAGATACGCAGTATTTT. Translated: CASRAVGDTQYF. V gene TRBV6-6 combines with J gene TRBJ2-3; D is unresolved. Trimming removed 6 bases from V and 5 bases from J, with 9 bases in between. Germline assignment: CDR1 MNHNY and CDR2 SVGAGI (reference sequence). This CDR3 is 12 amino acids long.

The sample holds many counts of this clonotype. The V and J genes are TRBV20-1 and TRBJ2-5; D may correspond to TRBD1 or TRBD2 (5 bases each). The length of the CDR3 is 15 residues. CDR1 and CDR2 from the germline V gene are DFQATT and SNEGSKA (reference sequence). The CDR3 DNA follows: TGCAGCCTAAGGGGCGGCCCCGGGGATTTGGAGACCCAGTACTTC. It specifies CSLRGGPGDLETQYF.

The chain combines TRBV10-3 with TRBJ1-2; possible D gene TRBD1, 5 bases. This CDR3 contains 15 residues. Trimming took 8 bases from V and 8 from J, leaving 24 bases between them. The V gene's germline CDR1 is ENHRY and CDR2 SYGVKD. In nucleotides, the CDR3 is TGTGCCATCGGGCCTGGGACTAGCGGAGGTAAGGGCTACACCTTC. Its protein is CAIGPGTSGGKGYTF.

Comment on this clonotype: A clone one base away is much larger, so this may be a read error. CDR3: CASRVGSTKAFF. CDR3 in DNA: TGTGCCAGCAGAGTAGGGAGCACTAAAGCTTTCTTT. The rearrangement uses TRBV6-2 or TRBV6-3 and TRBJ1-1; D ambiguous. Germline CDR1 and CDR2: MNHEY and SVGEGT. This CDR3 region has 12 residues.

Worth noting for this clonotype: Given a much more abundant clone one base away, this may be a read error. The CDR3 is CSARGPTGGTTGEQYF. CDR3 coding DNA: TGCAGTGCTAGAGGACCAACAGGGGGAACCACGGGCGAGCAGTACTTC. The V gene is TRBV20-1, the J gene TRBJ2-7, with 8 bases identical to TRBD1. This CDR3 comprises 16 residues. The junction had 14 bases not matched to a gene; V was cut back by 1 base and J by 6 bases. Germline lookup yields CDR1 DFQATT and CDR2 SNEGSKA (reference sequence).

Note on this clonotype: A much larger clone lies one base from this, so it may be a read error. The rearrangement joins TRBV5-5 to TRBJ2-5, with a tentative D call TRBD1 (5 bases). The CDR3 is made up of 15 amino acids. Germline CDR1 is SGHKS and CDR2 is YYEKEE (reference sequence). The CDR3 nucleotides are TGTGCCTGCAGCCACGGGCGACAGTACCAAGAGACCCAGTACTTC. Translating gives CACSHGRQYQETQYF. Drawing the rest from reference TRBV5-5 and TRBJ2-5, the complete variable domain is DAGVTQSPTHLIKTRGQQVTLRCSPISGHKSVSWYQQVLGQGPQFIFQYYEKEERGRGNFPDRFSARQFPNYSSELNVNALLLGDSALYLCACSHGRQYQETQYFGPGTRLLVL.

This clonotype was recorded at least ten times. This CDR3 reads CASSYTGVSGANVLTF. Here the CDR3 DNA reads TGTGCCAGCAGCTACACAGGGGTCTCTGGGGCCAACGTCCTGACTTTC. This sequence joins TRBV7-8 and TRBJ2-6, with 7 nucleotides matching TRBD1. Germline assignment: CDR1 SGHVS and CDR2 FQNEAQ. CDR3 length: 16 amino acids. The ends lost 4 bases at V and 0 bases at J; junction bases unmatched: 3.

This clonotype was picked up a small number of times. A much bigger clone sits one base away, suggesting this may be a read error. Since no conserved phenylalanine or tryptophan closes the CDR3, a read error is the likely cause. The V call is TRBV27, the J call TRBJ2-7; D ambiguous. Trimming removed 3 bases from V and 2 bases from J, with 11 bases in between. The CDR3 spans 14 residues. Germline V lookup: CDR1 MNHEY, CDR2 SMNVEV (reference sequence). The CDR3 sequence: CASSFRPITYEQYL. CDR3 nucleotides: TGTGCCAGCAGTTTCAGACCCATCACCTACGAGCAGTACCTC.

The rearrangement links TRBV29-1 to TRBJ2-7, with 8 positions matching TRBD1. V shed 6 bases, J shed 5 bases, and the junction held 9 bases outside the gene matches. Germline CDR1 reads SQVTM; CDR2 reads ANQGSEA. The CDR3 extends over 13 amino acids. The CDR3 spells CSVGQGDPHEQYF. Written as DNA, the CDR3 is TGCAGCGTCGGACAGGGTGATCCCCACGAGCAGTACTTC.

The rearrangement uses TRBV7-2 and TRBJ1-5; TRBD1 matches 12 bases. Germline V gives CDR1 SGHTA, CDR2 FQGNSA. This CDR3 has 18 amino acids. V lost 5 bases to trimming and J lost 8 bases; unmatched junction nucleotides: 16. This CDR3 reads CASSDWDRGRGGTEPQHF. CDR3 nucleotide sequence: TGTGCCAGCAGCGACTGGGACAGGGGGCGCGGGGGGACGGAGCCCCAGCATTTT.

This clonotype showed up many times. J is TRBJ2-5 and V is TRBV7-8; 8 bases are a match to TRBD2. V lost 2 bases to trimming and J lost 5 bases; unmatched junction nucleotides: 10. Germline V gene data show CDR1 as SGHVS and CDR2 as FQNEAQ. The CDR3 extends over 16 amino acids. The CDR3 DNA follows: TGTGCCAGCAGCTTATTAACTGCGGGAGGCTTCGAGACCCAGTACTTC. Protein: CASSLLTAGGFETQYF.

V is TRBV7-9 and J is TRBJ2-2; weak D call: TRBD2 (6 bases). The CDR3 is 12 amino acids. V was shortened by 4 bases and J by 9 bases, with 9 bases between the two germline ends. CDR1 and CDR2 from the germline V gene are SEHNR and FQNEAQ (reference sequence). The CDR3 nucleotides are TGTGCCAGCAGCTCGGGGGTCCGGGAGCTGTTTTTT. Encoded protein: CASSSGVRELFF.

This clonotype was seen once. The CDR3 DNA is TGTGCCAGCACGGGACTAGCAGGCTACGAGCAGTACTTC. Translation: CASTGLAGYEQYF. The chain links TRBV27 to TRBJ2-7; the match to TRBD2 covers 9 bases. The CDR3 runs 13 residues. Germline V gene lookup returns CDR1 MNHEY and CDR2 SMNVEV (reference sequence). J lost 3 bases, V lost 7 bases, and 4 bases had no gene match.

The rearrangement links TRBV20-1 to TRBJ1-2; a possible D gene is TRBD1 (5 bases). CDR3 length equals 11 residues. The V end was cut by 6 bases, the J end by 5 bases, with 10 bases between. Per the germline V gene, CDR1 is DFQATT and CDR2 is SNEGSKA (reference sequence). The DNA for the CDR3 is TGCAGTGCCCCGCGGGGGTATGGCTACACCTTC. Its protein product is CSAPRGYGYTF.

In this sample, this clonotype turned up a few times. V and J are TRBV29-1 and TRBJ1-1; possibly TRBD1 for D (6 bases). Germline V lookup: CDR1 SQVTM, CDR2 ANQGSEA. V shed 8 bases and J shed 3 bases, with 10 bases lying between them. The CDR3 extends over 11 amino acids. CDR3 sequence: CSSGEDTEAFF. CDR3 sequence (DNA): TGCAGCTCAGGGGAGGACACTGAAGCTTTCTTT.

In nucleotides, the CDR3 is TGTGCCACCAGTGATCCGGGACAGGGCTTTTCAACTAATGAAAAACTGTTTTTT. Its protein product is CATSDPGQGFSTNEKLFF. The chain is built from TRBV24-1 and TRBJ1-4; 9 nucleotides align to TRBD1. The germline V gene has CDR1 KGHDR and CDR2 SFDVKD. The CDR3 is made up of 18 amino acids. The J segment lost 0 bases and the V segment lost 3 bases, leaving 7 bases of the junction unmatched.

The J gene is TRBJ1-2, the V gene TRBV10-3, with TRBD1 matching over 8 bases. The CDR3 is made up of 13 amino acids. The ends lost 6 bases at V and 5 bases at J; junction bases unmatched: 5. CDR1 ENHRY and CDR2 SYGVKD come from the germline V gene. CDR3 sequence reads: CAISDRGLYGYTF. The CDR3 DNA is TGTGCCATCAGCGACAGGGGATTATATGGCTACACCTTC.

This clonotype occurred a few times. The chain uses TRBV7-9 and TRBJ2-7, with 7 bases identical to TRBD2. V lost 0 bases and J lost 5; bases outside the gene matches: 4. Germline CDR1 and CDR2: SEHNR and FQNEAQ (reference sequence). The CDR3 runs 14 residues. This CDR3 is CASSLAWTSNEQYF. In DNA, the CDR3 is TGTGCCAGCAGCTTAGCGTGGACTAGTAACGAGCAGTACTTC.

The V call is TRBV7-8, the J call TRBJ2-1; TRBD1 might be the D (6 bases). V lost 5 bases and J lost 4, with 15 bases in between. The CDR3 spans 15 residues. CDR1 SGHVS and CDR2 FQNEAQ come from the germline V gene. The CDR3 coding sequence is TGTGCCAGCAGCAAAACAGGACAGTTATACAATGAGCAGTTCTTC. Its translation: CASSKTGQLYNEQFF. The full variable domain, in which reference TRBV7-8 and TRBJ2-1 provide the parts outside the CDR3, is GAGVSQSPRYKVAKRGQDVALRCDPISGHVSLFWYQQALGQGPEFLTYFQNEAQLDKSGLPSDRFFAERPEGSVSTLKIQRTQQEDSAVYLCASSKTGQLYNEQFFGPGTRLTVL.

This clonotype was seen repeatedly, ten times or more. The rearrangement links TRBV5-5 to TRBJ2-2, with D tentatively TRBD2 (6 bases). Germline assignment: CDR1 SGHKS and CDR2 YYEKEE (reference sequence). V lost 1 base and J 7 bases, leaving 20 bases between the germline ends. The CDR3 contains 17 residues. Here the CDR3 DNA reads TGTGCCAGCAGCTTGTCGTTGGGACTTTCCCAGGGCGGGGAGCTGTTTTTT. This sequence encodes CASSLSLGLSQGGELFF.

This clonotype appeared a few times. The chain links TRBV19 to TRBJ1-1, with D perhaps matching TRBD1 (6 bases). In germline, CDR1 is LNHDA, CDR2 SQIVND (reference sequence). This CDR3 is 14 amino acids long. Trimming cost V 5 bases and J 3 bases, with 13 bases left between them. CDR3 in DNA: TGTGCCAGTAGTCACGGGGGGCAGGACACTGAAGCTTTCTTT. It translates to CASSHGGQDTEAFF.

The chain uses TRBV19 and TRBJ2-1; D not certain. Trimming took 3 bases from V and 8 from J, leaving 11 bases between them. The CDR3 has 13 amino acids. Germline V lookup: CDR1 LNHDA, CDR2 SQIVND (reference sequence). DNA of the CDR3: TGTGCCAGTAGTATCACCTCGGCGGATGAGCAGTTCTTC. Translating gives CASSITSADEQFF.

A word on this clonotype: A much larger clone differs from this one at a single base, so this may be a read error. The V gene is TRBV12-3 or TRBV12-4, the J gene TRBJ2-7, with D perhaps matching TRBD2 (6 bases). TRBJ2-5 matches the DNA end more closely, so the J call is doubtful. The CDR3 is 16 amino acids. CDR3 nucleotides: TGTGCCAGCAGTTTATTGAGGGGCATGGGAGGCGAGACCCAGTACTTC. This gives the protein CASSLLRGMGGETQYF.

This clonotype was recorded many times. This sequence joins TRBV2 and TRBJ1-2; D perhaps matches TRBD1 (6 bases). Germline V gene lookup returns CDR1 SNHLY and CDR2 FYNNEI. V was cut by 3 bases and J by 6 bases, with 20 bases left in between. The CDR3 sequence is 16 residues long. The CDR3 protein is CASSDRGGTSLDGYTF. In nucleotides, the CDR3 is TGTGCCAGCAGTGACCGGGGCGGGACATCCCTCGATGGCTACACCTTC.